The present entry profiles one T cell receptor beta chain with its context. Its antigen is as yet unknown. These data come from a study of shared clonotypes between healthy human individuals. Study conclusions and caveats: Non-shared clonotypes showed lower generation probabilities than clonotypes common to all four donors. Among donors, clonotype sharing was expected to be affected by sequencing depth.

With 4 bases clipped from V and 3 bases from J, the junction kept 9 bases outside the gene matches. CDR3 length: 15 residues. Germline CDR1 and CDR2: SGHRS and YFSETQ. CD45RO-negative, CCR7-selected cells formed the naive CD8 fraction, which excluded terminally differentiated effector memory CD45RA+ cells. The study drew its donors from healthy HIV-negative adults without recent acute infections or vaccinations. Sequencing used immunoSEQ multiplex PCR; TCRdb keeps in-frame clones, though not all of them. The sample records about 820,000 clones, roughly 92% being singletons. The material sequenced was naive CD8+ T cells sorted from blood. The sequence derives from a man aged 25 to 40 in good health. This chain links TRBV5-1 with TRBJ2-5, with 7 bases fitting TRBD1. The CDR3 DNA is TGCGCCAGCAGCCCCGGACAGGTCATTAAAGAGACCCAGTACTTC. It specifies CASSPGQVIKETQYF.